This TCR beta chain derives from a study of breast tumors, draining lymph nodes, adjacent tissues. This clonotype was found many times. TCRdb redid the calling of the multiplex PCR reads with MiXCR, one entry per CDR3 protein. The sample carries about 180,000 distinct CDR3 sequences, about 30% recorded once. Germline V CDR1 and CDR2: SGHTS, YDEGEE. J gave up 0 bases and V 1 base, and 7 bases lay outside the gene matches. The CDR3 is 18 residues long. The lymph nodes were axillary draining lymph nodes from breast cancer patients. This receptor was taken from a female donor with breast cancer. Some clones in this sample may be carry-over from other donors' samples. V is TRBV5-8 and J is TRBJ2-6; TRBD1 agrees at 7 bases. The sample consisted of axillary lymph node tissue. The CDR3 protein is CASSLRDRVFSGANVLTF. CDR3 in DNA: TGTGCCAGCAGCTTGCGGGACAGAGTATTCTCTGGGGCCAACGTCCTGACTTTC.